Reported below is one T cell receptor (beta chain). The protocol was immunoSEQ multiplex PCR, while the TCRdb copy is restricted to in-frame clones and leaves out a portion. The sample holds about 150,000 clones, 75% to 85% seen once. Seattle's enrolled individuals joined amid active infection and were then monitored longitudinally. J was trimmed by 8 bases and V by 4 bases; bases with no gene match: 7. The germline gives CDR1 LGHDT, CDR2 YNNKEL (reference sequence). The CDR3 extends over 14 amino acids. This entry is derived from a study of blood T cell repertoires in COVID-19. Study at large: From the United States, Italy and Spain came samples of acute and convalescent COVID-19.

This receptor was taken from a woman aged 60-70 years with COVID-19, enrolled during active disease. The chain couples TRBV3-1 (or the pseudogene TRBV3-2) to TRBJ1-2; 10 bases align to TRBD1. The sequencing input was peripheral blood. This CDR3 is CASSPAGQGDGYTF. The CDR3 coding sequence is TGTGCCAGCAGCCCCGCCGGACAGGGGGACGGCTACACCTTC.